The 30 T cell receptor beta chains below come from one sample, sequenced in a study of shared clonotypes between healthy human individuals. TCRdb's copy holds only in-frame clones and misses some; the assay was immunoSEQ multiplex PCR. The sample includes about 460,000 clones, 60% to 80% of them seen just once. The sample taken for sequencing was PBMCs. The receptors were gathered from a woman aged 40 to 49 in good health. Some clones in this sample may be carry-over from other donors' samples.

The gene calls are TRBV19 and TRBJ1-1; no clear D gene. This CDR3 has 11 residues. The germline gives CDR1 LNHDA, CDR2 SQIVND (reference sequence). V was trimmed by 8 bases and J by 3 bases, leaving 7 bases between them. The CDR3 reads CASLRDTEAFF. The CDR3 nucleotides read TGTGCCAGTCTGAGGGACACTGAAGCTTTCTTT.

V gene TRBV7-3 combines with J gene TRBJ2-1, with 7 bases fitting TRBD2. Germline CDR1 is SGHTA and CDR2 is FQGTGA. The CDR3 contains 12 residues. Trimming took 10 bases from V and 12 from J; bases not matched to a gene: 12. CDR3: CATLVAGRVQFF. CDR3 sequence (DNA): TGTGCCACCCTGGTAGCGGGCCGGGTGCAGTTCTTC.

This chain connects TRBV10-3 to TRBJ1-5, with D tentatively TRBD1 (6 bases). V lost 6 bases, J lost 15 bases, and 27 bases lay in between. CDR1 ENHRY and CDR2 SYGVKD come from the germline V gene. The CDR3 is 15 residues long. The chain's CDR3 is CAISGQDRGPGVGHF. The DNA of the CDR3 is TGTGCCATCAGCGGTCAGGACAGAGGCCCTGGGGTGGGGCATTTT.

Regarding this clone: A far larger clone is only one base removed, so a read error is likely. Other nucleotide sequences in the sample specify the same CDR3. The CDR3 DNA follows: TGTGCCAGCAGCCAGGGATTATCGGGACTCCGGGCCGAGCAGTACTTC. Its translation is CASSQGLSGLRAEQYF. The chain joins TRBV7-2 to TRBJ2-7; possibly TRBD2 for D (6 bases). Trimming removed 5 bases at V and 6 bases at J, with 23 bases between. The CDR3 contains 16 residues. Germline CDR1 SGHTA, CDR2 FQGNSA.

As for this clone: With only one base between it and a far larger clone, this is likely a read error. The same CDR3 is also encoded by other DNA sequences in this sample. The chain employs TRBV29-1 and TRBJ2-5; the D gene could be TRBD1 or TRBD2 (5 bases each). The J call may not be correct, given that the DNA end is closer to TRBJ2-7. CDR3 length: 12 amino acids. Germline assignment: CDR1 SQVTM and CDR2 ANQGSEA. CDR3 loop: CSVGDSQYEQYF. CDR3 in DNA: TGCAGCGTGGGGGATAGTCAGTACGAGCAGTACTTC.

The chain recombines TRBV5-4 with TRBJ2-5; 12 positions agree with TRBD2. The junction had 9 bases not matched to a gene; V was cut back by 4 bases and J by 5 bases. The CDR3 covers 16 residues. Germline values: CDR1 SGHNT, CDR2 YYREEE (reference sequence). CDR3 protein: CASSARLAGVGETQYF. CDR3 nucleotide sequence: TGTGCCAGCAGCGCCAGACTAGCGGGAGTCGGGGAGACCCAGTACTTC.

V is TRBV29-1 and J is TRBJ2-2, with 9 nucleotides matching TRBD2. CDR3 size: 13 residues. J lost 7 bases, V lost 6 bases, and 6 bases had no gene match. Germline lookup yields CDR1 SQVTM and CDR2 ANQGSEA. CDR3 region: CSVAGLAGGELFF. CDR3 nucleotide sequence: TGCAGCGTGGCGGGACTAGCTGGCGGGGAGCTGTTTTTT.

V usage is TRBV5-6 and J usage is TRBJ2-7; 9 bases map to TRBD2. Germline V CDR1 and CDR2: SGHDT, YYEEEE. The CDR3 runs 13 residues. V was clipped by 0 bases and J by 9 bases; unmatched bases: 4. CDR3 DNA: TGTGCCAGCAGCTTGGTAGCGGGAGAGGTGCAGTACTTC. Its translation: CASSLVAGEVQYF.

Details on this clone: Other DNA sequences in this sample translate to the same CDR3. V and J are TRBV4-1 and TRBJ2-7; D ambiguous. Germline CDR1 is MGHRA and CDR2 is YSYEKL. The CDR3 sequence is 15 residues long. V lost 0 bases and J lost 2, with 11 bases in between. The CDR3 loop reads CASSQDWARPYEQYF. Here the CDR3 DNA reads TGCGCCAGCAGCCAAGATTGGGCCAGACCCTACGAGCAGTACTTC.

Concerning this clone: The sample contains more than one DNA sequence encoding this CDR3. The J gene is TRBJ2-2, the V gene TRBV28; 10 nucleotides match TRBD2. This CDR3 is 15 amino acids long. With 6 bases clipped from V and 4 bases from J, the junction kept 5 bases outside the gene matches. The germline gives CDR1 MDHEN, CDR2 SYDVKM. CDR3 protein: CASSRSGRGTGELFF. CDR3 DNA: TGTGCCAGCAGCCGCAGCGGGAGGGGCACCGGGGAGCTGTTTTTT. The variable domain in full, completed from reference TRBV28 and TRBJ2-2, reads DVKVTQSSRYLVKRTGEKVFLECVQDMDHENMFWYRQDPGLGLRLIYFSYDVKMKEKGDIPEGYSVSREKKERFSLILESASTNQTSMYLCASSRSGRGTGELFFGEGSRLTVL.

The chain has TRBV19 and TRBJ2-2, with D unclear. Trimming removed 5 bases at V and 3 bases at J, with 7 bases between. This CDR3 spans 13 amino acids. Germline lookup yields CDR1 LNHDA and CDR2 SQIVND (reference sequence). The CDR3 loop is CASSGDYTGELFF. CDR3 sequence (DNA): TGTGCCAGTAGTGGGGATTACACCGGGGAGCTGTTTTTT.

This clone has only one observation. The V and J genes are TRBV10-1 and TRBJ2-1; weak D call: TRBD2 (6 bases). Germline values: CDR1 WNHNN, CDR2 SYGVQD (reference sequence). The CDR3 has 17 residues. With 1 base removed from V and 4 bases from J, the gap between germline ends came to 17 bases. In nucleotides, the CDR3 is TGCGCCAGCAGTGAGTACAGGATAACGCGGGGTTACAATGAGCAGTTCTTC. Its protein product is CASSEYRITRGYNEQFF.

The chain is built from TRBV28 and TRBJ1-1, with a possible D match to TRBD1 (5 bases). Trimming took 4 bases from V and 8 from J, leaving 11 bases between them. The CDR3 runs to 12 residues. Per germline, CDR1 MDHEN and CDR2 SYDVKM. The CDR3 sequence is CASSSLTVEAFF. In DNA, the CDR3 is TGTGCCAGCAGTTCCCTGACAGTCGAAGCTTTCTTT.

With respect to this clone: A far larger clone is off by one base, so a read error is likely. The sample has other DNA sequences that encode this CDR3 too. The genes are TRBV7-3 and TRBJ2-7; 9 positions agree with TRBD2. The J segment lost 5 bases and the V segment lost 0 bases, leaving 11 bases of the junction unmatched. Germline V gives CDR1 SGHTA, CDR2 FQGTGA. There are 17 residues in the CDR3. The CDR3 nucleotides read TGTGCCAGCAGCTTAACGCCCCCGGGGACTAGCAGGCACGAGCAGTACTTC. Protein: CASSLTPPGTSRHEQYF.

V and J are TRBV5-1 and TRBJ1-4; 7 bases agree with TRBD1. Germline CDR1 SGHRS, CDR2 YFSETQ. V trimming: 0 bases; J trimming: 7 bases; junction bases outside the gene matches: 3. This CDR3 region has 14 residues. CDR3 region: CASSLDRGSEKLFF. In DNA form, the CDR3 reads TGCGCCAGCAGCTTGGACAGGGGAAGTGAAAAACTGTTTTTT.

This clone was seen just once. The V and J genes are TRBV19 and TRBJ2-3; no clear D. Germline-derived CDR1 and CDR2 are LNHDA and SQIVND (reference sequence). V lost 3 bases, J lost 5 bases, and 9 bases lay in between. CDR3 size: 13 residues. The CDR3 here is CASSIEMRDTQYF. CDR3 coding DNA: TGTGCCAGTAGTATTGAGATGAGAGATACGCAGTATTTT.

The rearrangement links TRBV5-1 to TRBJ2-2; TRBD2 matches 9 bases. The CDR3 covers 15 residues. Per the germline V gene, CDR1 is SGHRS and CDR2 is YFSETQ. The junction had 3 bases not matched to a gene; V was cut back by 0 bases and J by 6 bases. This CDR3 is CASSLVSGSSGELFF. The CDR3 DNA reads TGCGCCAGCAGCTTGGTTAGCGGGAGTTCCGGGGAGCTGTTTTTT.

To note about this clone: This may be a read error, as it is one base from a much larger clone. V usage is TRBV2 and J usage is TRBJ1-6; D is unresolved. Trimming took off 8 bases at V and 9 bases at J, with 14 bases between the two ends. The CDR3 runs to 13 residues. Germline assignment: CDR1 SNHLY and CDR2 FYNNEI. The CDR3 DNA follows: TGTGCCAGCTCACTCCAAGGGAGTTCACCCCTCCACTTT. It translates to CASSLQGSSPLHF.

The chain has TRBV2 and TRBJ1-2, with no clear D. V was cut by 3 bases and J by 8 bases, with 16 bases left in between. CDR1 and CDR2 from the germline V gene are SNHLY and FYNNEI. The CDR3 runs to 14 residues. CDR3 in amino acids: CASSEGWTPEGYTF. The CDR3 DNA reads TGTGCCAGCAGTGAGGGTTGGACCCCTGAGGGCTACACCTTC.

This clone came up a few times. The CDR3 DNA sequence: TGTGCCAGCAGCCGAGGGACTAGCGGGCTTCCCGGGGAGCTGTTTTTT. Protein product: CASSRGTSGLPGELFF. The chain uses TRBV7-8 and TRBJ2-2, with 12 bases lining up with TRBD2. Germline values: CDR1 SGHVS, CDR2 FQNEAQ. The CDR3 runs 16 residues. Trimming cost V 5 bases and J 6 bases; bases outside gene matches: 7.

The V gene is TRBV5-1, the J gene TRBJ1-2; D unresolved. Deletions cut 6 bases from V and 5 bases from J, with 14 bases between. The CDR3 runs to 13 residues. Germline V gives CDR1 SGHRS, CDR2 YFSETQ. CDR3 residues: CASMGLSEYGYTF. The CDR3 bases are TGCGCCAGCATGGGTTTGAGTGAATATGGCTACACCTTC.

The gene calls are TRBV19 and TRBJ2-3; no firm D call. The CDR3 runs 13 residues. V lost 10 bases, J lost 2 bases, and 13 bases lay in between. CDR1 LNHDA and CDR2 SQIVND come from the germline V gene (reference sequence). Written as DNA, the CDR3 is TGTGCCACTGCACCGGTCCACACAGATACGCAGTATTTT. This encodes CATAPVHTDTQYF.

Here the CDR3 reads CASTGGAGSNQPQHF. The DNA of the CDR3 is TGTGCCAGCACCGGAGGGGCAGGAAGTAATCAGCCCCAGCATTTT. V is TRBV5-5 and J is TRBJ1-5; possible D gene TRBD1, 5 bases. Germline V gene lookup returns CDR1 SGHKS and CDR2 YYEKEE (reference sequence). V gave up 6 bases and J gave up 4 bases, with 17 bases separating them. The CDR3 is 15 residues long. The entire variable domain, with the rest obtained from reference TRBV5-5 and TRBJ1-5, is as follows: DAGVTQSPTHLIKTRGQQVTLRCSPISGHKSVSWYQQVLGQGPQFIFQYYEKEERGRGNFPDRFSARQFPNYSSELNVNALLLGDSALYLCASTGGAGSNQPQHFGDGTRLSIL.

Comment on this clone: The junction departs from germline at one end; a sequencing error may be responsible. The chain carries TRBV5-1 and TRBJ2-7, with 7 bases aligning to TRBD1. The V gene's germline CDR1 is SGHRS and CDR2 YFSETQ. This CDR3 region has 13 residues. The chain's CDR3 is CASSLDRLREQYF. DNA of the CDR3: TGCGCCAGCAGTTTGGACAGGCTCAGAGAGCAGTACTTC.

The rearrangement links TRBV10-2 to TRBJ2-2; 12 nucleotides match TRBD2. CDR1 is WSHSY and CDR2 is SAAADI in the germline V gene. The V segment lost 9 bases and the J segment 0 bases; nucleotides outside the gene matches: 5. The CDR3 runs 16 residues. CDR3 nucleotides: TGCGCCAGGTCGACTAGCGGGAGACCGAACACCGGGGAGCTGTTTTTT. This sequence encodes CARSTSGRPNTGELFF.

The sample holds a few counts of this clone. This chain uses TRBV5-1 with TRBJ2-5; 8 nucleotides match TRBD2. The CDR3 spans 16 residues. Losses at the gene ends were 1 base for V and 6 bases for J; bases not matched to a gene: 11. Germline V gene sequence: CDR1 SGHRS, CDR2 YFSETQ. As DNA, the CDR3 is TGCGCCAGCAGCTTGTACGGCAGCGGGAGCTCTCAGACCCAGTACTTC. Its translation: CASSLYGSGSSQTQYF.

This chain uses TRBV28 with TRBJ1-1, with D possibly matching TRBD1 (6 bases). With 2 bases removed from V and 3 bases from J, the gap between germline ends came to 13 bases. Germline CDR1 MDHEN, CDR2 SYDVKM. There are 15 residues in the CDR3. CDR3 in DNA: TGTGCCAGCAGTTTAGGACTTAGGGGGGACACTGAAGCTTTCTTT. Its translation is CASSLGLRGDTEAFF.

The chain is built from TRBV19 and TRBJ1-5; D may be TRBD1 (6 bases). Germline CDR1 reads LNHDA; CDR2 reads SQIVND (reference sequence). CDR3 length equals 14 residues. V was pared by 4 bases and J by 6 bases, with 13 bases between. For the CDR3, the DNA is TGTGCCAGTAGTACATTCCAGGGGAGTCAGCCCCAGCATTTT. Amino acids: CASSTFQGSQPQHF.

J is TRBJ2-1 and V is TRBV19; 7 bases fit TRBD2. Germline loops: CDR1 LNHDA, CDR2 SQIVND (reference sequence). This CDR3 contains 14 residues. V gave up 3 bases and J gave up 3 bases; unmatched junction bases: 2. CDR3 DNA sequence: TGTGCCAGTAGTATTCGGGACTACTACAATGAGCAGTTCTTC. Encoded protein: CASSIRDYYNEQFF.

The chain uses TRBV7-8 and TRBJ1-5; D unresolved. V was shortened by 8 bases and J by 4 bases, with 18 bases between the two germline ends. Looked up from germline, CDR1 is SGHVS and CDR2 is FQNEAQ. CDR3 length: 15 residues. CDR3 DNA: TGTGCCAGCTCGGGCGGACCTCGGGATAATCAGCCCCAGCATTTT. Protein sequence: CASSGGPRDNQPQHF.